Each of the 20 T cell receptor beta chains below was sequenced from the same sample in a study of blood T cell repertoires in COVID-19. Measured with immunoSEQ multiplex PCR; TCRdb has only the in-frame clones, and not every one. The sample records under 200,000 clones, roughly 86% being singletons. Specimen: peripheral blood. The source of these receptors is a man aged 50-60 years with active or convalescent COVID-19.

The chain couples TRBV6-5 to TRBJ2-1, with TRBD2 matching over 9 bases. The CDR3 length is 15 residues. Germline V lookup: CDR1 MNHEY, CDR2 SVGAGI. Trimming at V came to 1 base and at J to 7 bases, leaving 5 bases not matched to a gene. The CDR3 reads CASSYWREGGNEQFF. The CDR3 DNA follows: TGTGCCAGCAGTTACTGGCGGGAGGGCGGTAATGAGCAGTTCTTC.

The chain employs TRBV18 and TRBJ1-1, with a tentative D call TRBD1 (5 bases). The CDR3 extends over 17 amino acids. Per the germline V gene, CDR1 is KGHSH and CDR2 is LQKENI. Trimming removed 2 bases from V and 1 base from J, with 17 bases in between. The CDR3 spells CASSPFTGGGSNTEAFF. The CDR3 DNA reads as TGTGCCAGCTCACCATTTACAGGTGGGGGGTCGAACACTGAAGCTTTCTTT.

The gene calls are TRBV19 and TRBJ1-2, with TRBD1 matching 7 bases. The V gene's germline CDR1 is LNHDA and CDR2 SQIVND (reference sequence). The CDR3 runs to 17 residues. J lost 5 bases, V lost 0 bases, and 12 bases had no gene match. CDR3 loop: CASSIDPGATGTYGYTF. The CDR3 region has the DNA TGTGCCAGTAGTATAGATCCGGGGGCGACAGGGACATATGGCTACACCTTC.

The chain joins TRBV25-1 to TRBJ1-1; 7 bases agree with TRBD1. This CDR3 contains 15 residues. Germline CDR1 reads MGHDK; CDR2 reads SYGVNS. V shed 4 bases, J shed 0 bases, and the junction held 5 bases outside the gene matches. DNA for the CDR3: TGTGCCAGCAGTGGGGGACAGAAGATGAACACTGAAGCTTTCTTT. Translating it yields CASSGGQKMNTEAFF.

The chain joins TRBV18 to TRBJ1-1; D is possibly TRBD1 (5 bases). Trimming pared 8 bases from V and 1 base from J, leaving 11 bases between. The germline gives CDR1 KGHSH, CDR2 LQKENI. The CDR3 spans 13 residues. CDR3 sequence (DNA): TGTGCCAGCCTATTAGGGGAGAACACTGAAGCTTTCTTT. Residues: CASLLGENTEAFF. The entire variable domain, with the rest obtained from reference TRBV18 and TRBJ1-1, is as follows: NAGVMQNPRHLVRRRGQEARLRCSPMKGHSHVYWYRQLPEEGLKFMVYLQKENIIDESGMPKERFSAEFPKEGPSILRIQQVVRGDSAAYFCASLLGENTEAFFGQGTRLTVV.

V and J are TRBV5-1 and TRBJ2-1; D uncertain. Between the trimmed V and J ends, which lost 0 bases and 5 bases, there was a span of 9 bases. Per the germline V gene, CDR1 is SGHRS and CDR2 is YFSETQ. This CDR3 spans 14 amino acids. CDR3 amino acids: CASSLENPDNEQFF. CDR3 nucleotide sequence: TGCGCCAGCAGCTTGGAGAACCCGGACAATGAGCAGTTCTTC.

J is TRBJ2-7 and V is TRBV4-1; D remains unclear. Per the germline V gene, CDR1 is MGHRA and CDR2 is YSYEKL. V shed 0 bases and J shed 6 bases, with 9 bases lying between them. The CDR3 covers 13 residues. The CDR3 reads CASSQEWLLEQYF. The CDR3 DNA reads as TGCGCCAGCAGCCAAGAGTGGCTTCTCGAGCAGTACTTC.

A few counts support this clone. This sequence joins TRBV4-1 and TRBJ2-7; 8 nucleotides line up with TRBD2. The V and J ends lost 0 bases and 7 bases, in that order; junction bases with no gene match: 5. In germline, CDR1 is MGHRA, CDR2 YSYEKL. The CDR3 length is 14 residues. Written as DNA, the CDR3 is TGCGCCAGCAGCCAAGAGGCGGGAGGTAGTGAGCAGTACTTC. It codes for CASSQEAGGSEQYF.

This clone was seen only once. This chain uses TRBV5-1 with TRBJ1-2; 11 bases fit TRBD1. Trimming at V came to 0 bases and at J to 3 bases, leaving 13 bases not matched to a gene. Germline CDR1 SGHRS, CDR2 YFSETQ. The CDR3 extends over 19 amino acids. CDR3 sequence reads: CASSLETGTGGLADYGYTF. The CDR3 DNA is TGCGCCAGCAGCTTGGAGACCGGGACAGGGGGGTTAGCGGACTATGGCTACACCTTC. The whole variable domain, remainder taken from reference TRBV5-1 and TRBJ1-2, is KAGVTQTPRYLIKTRGQQVTLSCSPISGHRSVSWYQQTPGQGLQFLFEYFSETQRNKGNFPGRFSGRQFSNSRSEMNVSTLELGDSALYLCASSLETGTGGLADYGYTFGSGTRLTVV.

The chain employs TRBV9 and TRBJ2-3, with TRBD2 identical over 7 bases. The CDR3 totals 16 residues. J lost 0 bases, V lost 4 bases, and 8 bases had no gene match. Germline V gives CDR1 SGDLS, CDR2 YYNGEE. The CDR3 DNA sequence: TGTGCCAGCAGCACCCAAGCGGGACCTAGCACAGATACGCAGTATTTT. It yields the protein CASSTQAGPSTDTQYF.

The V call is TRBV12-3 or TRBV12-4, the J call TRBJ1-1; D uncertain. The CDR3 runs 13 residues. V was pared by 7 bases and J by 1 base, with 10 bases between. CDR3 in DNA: TGTGCCAGCACCAAGCGAGAGAACACTGAAGCTTTCTTT. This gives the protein CASTKRENTEAFF.

CDR3 loop: CASSPRGPLGPDTQYF. The CDR3 DNA is TGTGCCAGCAGCCCCAGGGGACCCCTGGGGCCAGATACGCAGTATTTT. J is TRBJ2-3 and V is TRBV4-2, with a tentative D call TRBD1 (6 bases). CDR3 size: 16 residues. The germline V and J ends were trimmed by 4 bases and 4 bases, with 18 bases remaining between them. From germline, CDR1 is LGHNA and CDR2 YNFKEQ.

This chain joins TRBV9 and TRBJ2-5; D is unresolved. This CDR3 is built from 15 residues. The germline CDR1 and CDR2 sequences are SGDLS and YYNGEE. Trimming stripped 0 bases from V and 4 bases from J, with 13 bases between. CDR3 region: CASSVGPIPTETQYF. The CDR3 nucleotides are TGTGCCAGCAGCGTAGGGCCCATTCCCACAGAGACCCAGTACTTC.

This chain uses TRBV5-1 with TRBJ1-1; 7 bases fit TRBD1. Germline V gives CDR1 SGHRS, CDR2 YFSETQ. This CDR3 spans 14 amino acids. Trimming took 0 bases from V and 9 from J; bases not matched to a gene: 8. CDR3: CASSLEGAPNKAFF. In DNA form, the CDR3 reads TGCGCCAGCAGCTTGGAGGGGGCTCCAAATAAAGCTTTCTTT. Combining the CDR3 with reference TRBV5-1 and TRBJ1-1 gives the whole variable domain KAGVTQTPRYLIKTRGQQVTLSCSPISGHRSVSWYQQTPGQGLQFLFEYFSETQRNKGNFPGRFSGRQFSNSRSEMNVSTLELGDSALYLCASSLEGAPNKAFFGQGTRLTVV.

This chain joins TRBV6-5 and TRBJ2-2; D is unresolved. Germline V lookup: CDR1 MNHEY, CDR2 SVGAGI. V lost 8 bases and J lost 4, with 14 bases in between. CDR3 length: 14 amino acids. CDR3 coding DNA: TGTGCCAGCTCTAGACCCTCGGGCACCGGGGAGCTGTTTTTT. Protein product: CASSRPSGTGELFF.

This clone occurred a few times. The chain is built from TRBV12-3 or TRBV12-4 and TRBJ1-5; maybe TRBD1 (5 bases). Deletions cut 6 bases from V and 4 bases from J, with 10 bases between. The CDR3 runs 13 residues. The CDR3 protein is CASSLTGNQPQHF. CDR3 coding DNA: TGTGCCAGCAGCCTTACAGGAAATCAGCCCCAGCATTTT.

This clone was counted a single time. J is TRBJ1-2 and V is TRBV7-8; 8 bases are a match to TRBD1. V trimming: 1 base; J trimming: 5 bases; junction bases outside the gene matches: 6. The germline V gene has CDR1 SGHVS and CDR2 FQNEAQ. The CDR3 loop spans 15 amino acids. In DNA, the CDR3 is TGTGCCAGCAGCTTAGAAGGGACAGGCGCGTATGGCTACACCTTC. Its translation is CASSLEGTGAYGYTF. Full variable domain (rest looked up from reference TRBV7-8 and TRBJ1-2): GAGVSQSPRYKVAKRGQDVALRCDPISGHVSLFWYQQALGQGPEFLTYFQNEAQLDKSGLPSDRFFAERPEGSVSTLKIQRTQQEDSAVYLCASSLEGTGAYGYTFGSGTRLTVV.

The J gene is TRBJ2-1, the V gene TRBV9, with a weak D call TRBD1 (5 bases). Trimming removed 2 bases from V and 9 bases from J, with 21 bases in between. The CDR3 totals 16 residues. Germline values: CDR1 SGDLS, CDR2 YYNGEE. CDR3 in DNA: TGTGCCAGCAGCGTCTCTAAGGGGCTCGCCCGACCTGAGCAGTTCTTC. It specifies CASSVSKGLARPEQFF.

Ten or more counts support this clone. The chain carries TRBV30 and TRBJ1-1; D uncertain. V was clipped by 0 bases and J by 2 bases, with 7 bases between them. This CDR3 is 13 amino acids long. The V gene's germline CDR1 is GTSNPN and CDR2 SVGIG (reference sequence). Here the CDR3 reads CAWSVNSNTEAFF. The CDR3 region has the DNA TGTGCCTGGAGTGTGAACAGTAACACTGAAGCTTTCTTT.

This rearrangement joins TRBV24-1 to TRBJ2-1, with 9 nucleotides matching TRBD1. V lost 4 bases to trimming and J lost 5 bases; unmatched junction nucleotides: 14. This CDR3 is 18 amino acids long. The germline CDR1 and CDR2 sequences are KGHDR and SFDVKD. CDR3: CATSEAGTGYTSDNEQFF. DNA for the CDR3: TGTGCCACCAGTGAAGCCGGGACAGGGTATACTAGCGACAATGAGCAGTTCTTC.